Below, 10 T cell receptor beta chains from the same sample are listed, as sequenced in a study of cytomegalovirus exposure and HLA in healthy donors. 60 Vbeta and 13 Jbeta primers were used in PCR. This table comes from immunoSEQ multiplex PCR, and its TCRdb copy is limited to in-frame clones, with some not included. In all, the sample yields around 45,000 clones. Sequenced: PBMCs. The receptors shown here come from a male donor in good health and CMV-seronegative.

Points on this clone: This sample also contains other DNA sequences that code for the same CDR3. The rearrangement uses TRBV6-5 and TRBJ1-2; D unclear. V was cut by 0 bases and J by 4 bases, with 15 bases left in between. The CDR3 consists of 16 residues. The germline V gene encodes CDR1 MNHEY and CDR2 SVGAGI. The CDR3 nucleotides read TGTGCCAGCAGTTACTCCCTAAGCGGTACTGGCTATGGCTACACCTTC. Its protein product is CASSYSLSGTGYGYTF.

The J gene is TRBJ1-6, the V gene TRBV5-5, with 7 bases lining up with TRBD1. With 3 bases clipped from V and 5 bases from J, the junction kept 8 bases outside the gene matches. From germline, CDR1 is SGHKS and CDR2 YYEKEE (reference sequence). CDR3 length: 16 amino acids. The chain's CDR3 is CASSSAPGQHNSPLHF. CDR3 nucleotide sequence: TGTGCCAGCAGCTCAGCTCCGGGACAGCATAATTCACCCCTCCACTTT.

J is TRBJ1-2 and V is TRBV6-1, with D tentatively TRBD1 (5 bases). The CDR3 is 13 amino acids. V shed 2 bases and J shed 8 bases, with 12 bases lying between them. Germline-derived CDR1 and CDR2 are MNHNS and SASEGT. The CDR3 DNA reads TGTGCCAGCAGTGAACAGGGATGGGGCGGCTACACCTTC. Its protein is CASSEQGWGGYTF.

CDR3 coding DNA: TGTGCCAGCAGTCTAACATGGGGGGAGGAGACCCAGTACTTC. It encodes CASSLTWGEETQYF. The chain combines TRBV7-9 with TRBJ2-5, with D possibly TRBD2 on 6 matching bases. V gave up 6 bases and J gave up 5 bases, with 16 bases separating them. Germline V gene data show CDR1 as SEHNR and CDR2 as FQNEAQ (reference sequence). The CDR3 runs 14 residues. Based on the CDR3 plus reference TRBV7-9 and TRBJ2-5, the full variable domain is DTGVSQNPRHKITKRGQNVTFRCDPISEHNRLYWYRQTLGQGPEFLTYFQNEAQLEKSRLLSDRFSAERPKGSFSTLEIQRTEQGDSAMYLCASSLTWGEETQYFGPGTRLLVL.

The rearrangement uses TRBV4-1 and TRBJ1-2; 10 bases are shared with TRBD1. The CDR3 has 14 amino acids. Unmatched junction bases numbered 6, after V lost 3 bases and J lost 8 bases. Looked up from germline, CDR1 is MGHRA and CDR2 is YSYEKL. The CDR3 nucleotides read TGCGCCAGCAGCCAGCGGACAGGGGGAGGAGGCTACACCTTC. It yields the protein CASSQRTGGGGYTF.

The rearrangement links TRBV7-9 to TRBJ2-4; 8 nucleotides line up with TRBD2. Unmatched junction bases numbered 6, after V lost 4 bases and J lost 1 base. This CDR3 region has 16 residues. Germline V gene sequence: CDR1 SEHNR, CDR2 FQNEAQ (reference sequence). The CDR3 region is CASSSHGGAAKNIQYF. CDR3 DNA sequence: TGTGCCAGCAGCTCCCACGGGGGGGCGGCCAAAAACATTCAGTACTTC.

This chain uses TRBV6-5 with TRBJ2-1, with D perhaps TRBD1 (6 bases). The V end lost 0 bases, the J end lost 3 bases, and 12 bases lay between the germline ends. The CDR3 consists of 16 residues. Per germline, CDR1 MNHEY and CDR2 SVGAGI. In DNA, the CDR3 is TGTGCCAGCAGTTACTCGCCAGGGGCGGGCTACAATGAGCAGTTCTTC. Protein: CASSYSPGAGYNEQFF.

The rearrangement uses TRBV27 and TRBJ2-7; 7 bases are a match to TRBD1. The V and J ends lost 7 bases and 3 bases, in that order; junction bases with no gene match: 6. Germline V gene lookup returns CDR1 MNHEY and CDR2 SMNVEV (reference sequence). The CDR3 length is 13 residues. CDR3 loop: CASTRQGYYEQYF. The CDR3 nucleotides read TGTGCCAGCACCCGACAGGGCTACTACGAGCAGTACTTC.

This chain uses TRBV5-4 with TRBJ1-1; D is ambiguous. V shed 2 bases and J shed 1 base, with 15 bases lying between them. This CDR3 contains 16 residues. The germline V gene has CDR1 SGHNT and CDR2 YYREEE (reference sequence). CDR3 nucleotides: TGTGCCAGCAGCTTTCTCGTTGAGGTGGGGAACACTGAAGCTTTCTTT. As protein: CASSFLVEVGNTEAFF.

V usage is TRBV19 and J usage is TRBJ2-3, with 9 bases aligning to TRBD1. This CDR3 spans 16 amino acids. Trimming removed 5 bases from V and 2 bases from J; junction bases left unmatched: 8. Germline CDR1 and CDR2: LNHDA and SQIVND (reference sequence). CDR3 sequence: CASSPTGTGHTDTQYF. The CDR3 DNA reads TGTGCCAGTAGTCCGACCGGGACAGGGCACACAGATACGCAGTATTTT.